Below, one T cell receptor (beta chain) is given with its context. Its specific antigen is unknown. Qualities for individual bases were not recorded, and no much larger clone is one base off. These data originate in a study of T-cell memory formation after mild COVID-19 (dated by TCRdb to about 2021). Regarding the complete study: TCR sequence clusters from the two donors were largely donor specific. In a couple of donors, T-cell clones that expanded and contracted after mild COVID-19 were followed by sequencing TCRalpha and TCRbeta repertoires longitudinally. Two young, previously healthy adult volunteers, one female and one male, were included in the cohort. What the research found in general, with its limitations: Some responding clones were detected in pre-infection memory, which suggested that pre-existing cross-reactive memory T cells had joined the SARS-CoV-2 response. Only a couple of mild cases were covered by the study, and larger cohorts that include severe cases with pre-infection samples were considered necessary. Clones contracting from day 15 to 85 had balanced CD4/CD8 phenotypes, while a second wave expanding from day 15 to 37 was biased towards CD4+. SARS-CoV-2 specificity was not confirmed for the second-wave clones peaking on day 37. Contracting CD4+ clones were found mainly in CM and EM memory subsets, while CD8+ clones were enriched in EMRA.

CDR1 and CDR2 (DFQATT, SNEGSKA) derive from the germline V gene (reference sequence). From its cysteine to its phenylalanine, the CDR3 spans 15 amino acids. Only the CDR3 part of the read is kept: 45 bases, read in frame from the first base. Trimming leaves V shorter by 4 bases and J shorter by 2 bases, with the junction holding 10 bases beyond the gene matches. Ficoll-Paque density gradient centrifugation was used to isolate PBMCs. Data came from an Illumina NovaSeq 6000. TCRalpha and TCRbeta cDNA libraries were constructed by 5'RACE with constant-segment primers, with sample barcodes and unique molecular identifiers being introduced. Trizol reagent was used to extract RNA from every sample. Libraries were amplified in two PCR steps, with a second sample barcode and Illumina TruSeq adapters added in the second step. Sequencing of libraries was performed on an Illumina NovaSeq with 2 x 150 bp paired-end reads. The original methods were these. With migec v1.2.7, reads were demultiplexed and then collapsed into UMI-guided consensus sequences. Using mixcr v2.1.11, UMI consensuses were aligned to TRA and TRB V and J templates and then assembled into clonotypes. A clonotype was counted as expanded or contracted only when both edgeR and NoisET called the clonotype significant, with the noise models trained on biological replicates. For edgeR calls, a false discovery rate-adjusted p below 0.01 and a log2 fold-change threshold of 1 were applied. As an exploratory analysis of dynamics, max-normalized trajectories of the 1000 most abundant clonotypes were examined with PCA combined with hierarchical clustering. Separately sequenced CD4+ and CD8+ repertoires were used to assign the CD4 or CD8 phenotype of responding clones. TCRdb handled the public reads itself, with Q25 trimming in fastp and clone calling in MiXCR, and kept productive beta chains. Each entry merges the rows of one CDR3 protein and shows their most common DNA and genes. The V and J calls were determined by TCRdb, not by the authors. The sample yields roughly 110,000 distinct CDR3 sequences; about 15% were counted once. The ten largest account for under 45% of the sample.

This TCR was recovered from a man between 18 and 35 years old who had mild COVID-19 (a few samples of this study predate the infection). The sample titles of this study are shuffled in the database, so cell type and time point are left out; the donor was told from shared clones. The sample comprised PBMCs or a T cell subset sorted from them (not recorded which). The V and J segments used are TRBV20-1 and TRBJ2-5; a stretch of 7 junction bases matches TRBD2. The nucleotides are TGCAGTGCTATGCCCGGGGGGACTTTTCAAGAGACCCAGTACTTC. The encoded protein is CSAMPGGTFQETQYF.